This record covers a single TCR beta chain. Its target is not known. This entry comes from a study of T cells after yellow fever vaccination. Study-wide results and limits: CD4 and CD8 compartments shared a small share of clonotypes, likely from convergent recombination.

Generation of TCR cDNA used 5'RACE template switching (which added a universal primer site and UMIs). Each CDR3 protein gets one entry after TCRdb re-called the 5' RACE reads with MiXCR. The sample contains some 120,000 distinct CDR3 sequences, approximately 9% of which appear only once. This sample comprised CD8+ T cells sorted from PBMCs, obtained on the day of the yellow fever booster vaccination. This TCR was sampled from a man between 18 and 35 years old who received the YFV17D yellow fever vaccine.

The CDR3 sequence: CASSLAGRNTEAFF. The CDR3 region has the DNA TGTGCCAGCAGTTTAGCGGGGCGAAACACTGAAGCTTTCTTT. The rearrangement links TRBV12-3 or TRBV12-4 to TRBJ1-1; D perhaps matches TRBD1 (5 bases). Trimming took 0 bases from V and 2 from J, leaving 7 bases between them. This CDR3 has 14 residues.